This TCR beta chain was profiled in a study of metastatic and nonmetastatic thyroid tumors. About the study: A comparison of repertoires was made across blood and tumor or nodule tissue from malignant and benign thyroid patients.

Thyroid surgery had not been preceded by any treatment in any patient. TCRdb re-called the PCR reads via MiXCR. The repertoire holds about 24,000 clones, with approximately 19% as singletons. This clone is classed as medium-sized. Trimming took off 2 bases at V and 6 bases at J, with 11 bases between the two ends. The CDR3 sequence is 15 residues long. Germline CDR1 and CDR2: MNHEY and SVGAGI. V usage is TRBV6-5 and J usage is TRBJ1-6, with a weak D call TRBD1 (6 bases). The clonotype comes from a male donor with papillary thyroid cancer or a benign thyroid nodule (not recorded which). Some clones in this sample may be carry-over from other donors' samples. Source material: blood. The CDR3 DNA is TGTGCCAGCAGTTACGAGGACAGTACTAATTCACCCCTCCACTTT. Protein: CASSYEDSTNSPLHF.